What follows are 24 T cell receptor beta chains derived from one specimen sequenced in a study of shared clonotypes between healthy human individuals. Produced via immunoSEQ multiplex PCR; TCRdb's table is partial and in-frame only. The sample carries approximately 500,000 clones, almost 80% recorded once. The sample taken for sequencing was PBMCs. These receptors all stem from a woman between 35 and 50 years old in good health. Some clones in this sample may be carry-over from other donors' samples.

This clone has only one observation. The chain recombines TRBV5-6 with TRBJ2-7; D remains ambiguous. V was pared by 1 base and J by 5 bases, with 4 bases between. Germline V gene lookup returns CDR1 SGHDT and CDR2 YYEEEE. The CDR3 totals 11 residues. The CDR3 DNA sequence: TGTGCCAGCAGCTTGACCGACGAGCAGTACTTC. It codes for CASSLTDEQYF.

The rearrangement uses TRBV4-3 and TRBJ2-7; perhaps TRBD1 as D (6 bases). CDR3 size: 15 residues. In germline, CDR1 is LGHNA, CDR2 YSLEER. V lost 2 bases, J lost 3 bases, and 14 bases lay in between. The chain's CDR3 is CASSQLFTGFYEQYF. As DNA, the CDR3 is TGCGCCAGCAGCCAACTATTCACAGGGTTCTACGAGCAGTACTTC.

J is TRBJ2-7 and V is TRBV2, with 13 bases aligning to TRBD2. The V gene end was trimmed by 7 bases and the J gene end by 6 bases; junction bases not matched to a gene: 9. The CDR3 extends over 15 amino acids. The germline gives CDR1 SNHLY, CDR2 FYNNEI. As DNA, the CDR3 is TGTGCCAGCACCCCCGGGACTAGCGGGACGGGCGAGCAGTACTTC. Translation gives CASTPGTSGTGEQYF.

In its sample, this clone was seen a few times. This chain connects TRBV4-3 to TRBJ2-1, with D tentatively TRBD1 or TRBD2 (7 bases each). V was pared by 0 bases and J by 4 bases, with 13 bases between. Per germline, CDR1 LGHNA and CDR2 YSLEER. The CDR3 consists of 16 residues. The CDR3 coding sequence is TGCGCCAGCAGCCAAGAGCCAGGGGGGGGGTACAATGAGCAGTTCTTC. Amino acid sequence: CASSQEPGGGYNEQFF.

The chain's CDR3 is CASSSPGQQETQYF. The CDR3 nucleotides read TGTGCCAGCAGCTCCCCGGGACAGCAAGAGACCCAGTACTTC. V and J are TRBV7-9 and TRBJ2-5, with TRBD1 identical over 7 bases. This CDR3 is built from 14 residues. The germline gives CDR1 SEHNR, CDR2 FQNEAQ (reference sequence). The trim removed 4 bases at V and 2 bases at J, leaving 4 bases unmatched.

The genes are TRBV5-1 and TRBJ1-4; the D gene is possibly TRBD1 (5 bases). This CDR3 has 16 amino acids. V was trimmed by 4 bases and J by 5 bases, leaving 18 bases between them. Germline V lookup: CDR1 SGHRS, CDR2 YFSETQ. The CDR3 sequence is CASSPRGRGPNEKLFF. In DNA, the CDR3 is TGCGCCAGCAGCCCTAGGGGTAGAGGCCCAAATGAAAAACTGTTTTTT. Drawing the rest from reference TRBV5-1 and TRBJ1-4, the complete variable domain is KAGVTQTPRYLIKTRGQQVTLSCSPISGHRSVSWYQQTPGQGLQFLFEYFSETQRNKGNFPGRFSGRQFSNSRSEMNVSTLELGDSALYLCASSPRGRGPNEKLFFGSGTQLSVL.

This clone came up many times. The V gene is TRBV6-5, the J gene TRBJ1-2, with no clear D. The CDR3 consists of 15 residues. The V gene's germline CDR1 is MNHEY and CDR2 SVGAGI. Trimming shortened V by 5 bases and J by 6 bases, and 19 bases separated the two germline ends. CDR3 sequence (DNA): TGTGCCAGCAGTCCGTGGGAGGGCGACGTTAATGGCTACACCTTC. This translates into CASSPWEGDVNGYTF.

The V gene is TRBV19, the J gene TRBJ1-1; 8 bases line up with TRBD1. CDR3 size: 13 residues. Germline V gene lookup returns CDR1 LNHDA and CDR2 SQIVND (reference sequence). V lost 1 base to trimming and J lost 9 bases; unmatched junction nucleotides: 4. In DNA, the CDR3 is TGTGCCAGTAGTATAGCCGCAGGGGGCCAAGCTTTCTTT. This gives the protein CASSIAAGGQAFF.

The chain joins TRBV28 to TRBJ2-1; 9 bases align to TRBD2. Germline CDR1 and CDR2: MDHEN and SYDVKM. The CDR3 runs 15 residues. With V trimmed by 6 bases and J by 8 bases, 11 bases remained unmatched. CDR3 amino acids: CASRSPRLAGYEQFF. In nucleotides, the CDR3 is TGTGCCAGCAGGTCCCCCCGGCTAGCGGGATATGAGCAGTTCTTC.

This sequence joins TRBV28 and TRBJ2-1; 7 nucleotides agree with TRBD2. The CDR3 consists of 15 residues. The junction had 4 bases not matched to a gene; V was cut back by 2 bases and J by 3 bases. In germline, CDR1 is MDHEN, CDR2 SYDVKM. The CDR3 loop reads CASSLLAALYNEQFF. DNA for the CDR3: TGTGCCAGCAGTTTACTAGCGGCCCTCTACAATGAGCAGTTCTTC.

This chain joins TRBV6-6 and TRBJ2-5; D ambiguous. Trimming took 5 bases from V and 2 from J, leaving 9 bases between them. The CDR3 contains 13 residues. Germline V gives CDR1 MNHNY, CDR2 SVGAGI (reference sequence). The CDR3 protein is CASSPQDQETQYF. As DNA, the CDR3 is TGTGCCAGCAGTCCCCAGGATCAAGAGACCCAGTACTTC.

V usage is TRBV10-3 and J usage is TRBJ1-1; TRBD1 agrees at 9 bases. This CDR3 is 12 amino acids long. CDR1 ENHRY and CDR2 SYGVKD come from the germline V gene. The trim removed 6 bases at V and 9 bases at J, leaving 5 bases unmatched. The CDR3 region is CAISQTGGKAFF. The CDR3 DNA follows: TGTGCCATCAGCCAGACAGGGGGGAAAGCTTTCTTT.

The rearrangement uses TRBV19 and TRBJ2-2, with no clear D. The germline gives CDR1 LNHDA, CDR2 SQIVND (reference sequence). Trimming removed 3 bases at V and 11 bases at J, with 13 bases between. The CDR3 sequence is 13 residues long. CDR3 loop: CASSIRAAPELFF. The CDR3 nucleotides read TGTGCCAGTAGTATTCGGGCTGCCCCCGAGCTGTTTTTT. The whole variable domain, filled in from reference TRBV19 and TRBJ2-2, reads DGGITQSPKYLFRKEGQNVTLSCEQNLNHDAMYWYRQDPGQGLRLIYYSQIVNDFQKGDIAEGYSVSREKKESFPLTVTSAQKNPTAFYLCASSIRAAPELFFGEGSRLTVL.

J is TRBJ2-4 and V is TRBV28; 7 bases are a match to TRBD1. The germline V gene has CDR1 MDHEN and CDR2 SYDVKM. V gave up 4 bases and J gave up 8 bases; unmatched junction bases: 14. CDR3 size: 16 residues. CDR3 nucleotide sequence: TGTGCCAGCAGTTATCTGACAGGGTACGCTAAAGACATTCAGTACTTC. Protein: CASSYLTGYAKDIQYF.

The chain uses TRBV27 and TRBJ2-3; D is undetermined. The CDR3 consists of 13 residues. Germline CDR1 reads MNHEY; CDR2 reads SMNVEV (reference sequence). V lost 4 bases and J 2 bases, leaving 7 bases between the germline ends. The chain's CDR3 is CASSYYPTDTQYF. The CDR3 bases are TGTGCCAGCAGTTATTACCCCACAGATACGCAGTATTTT.

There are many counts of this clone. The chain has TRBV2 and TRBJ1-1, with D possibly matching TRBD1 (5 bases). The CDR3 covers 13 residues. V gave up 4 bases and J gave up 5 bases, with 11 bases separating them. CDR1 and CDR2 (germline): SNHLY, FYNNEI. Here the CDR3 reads CASSVEGRTEAFF. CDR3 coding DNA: TGTGCCAGCAGTGTTGAGGGGAGGACTGAAGCTTTCTTT.

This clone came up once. The CDR3 is CASSTYPGQGNYGYTF. DNA of the CDR3: TGTGCCAGTAGTACATATCCGGGACAGGGGAACTATGGCTACACCTTC. V usage is TRBV19 and J usage is TRBJ1-2, with 10 bases that match TRBD1. Germline values: CDR1 LNHDA, CDR2 SQIVND (reference sequence). This CDR3 contains 16 residues. V shed 4 bases, J shed 2 bases, and the junction held 7 bases outside the gene matches.

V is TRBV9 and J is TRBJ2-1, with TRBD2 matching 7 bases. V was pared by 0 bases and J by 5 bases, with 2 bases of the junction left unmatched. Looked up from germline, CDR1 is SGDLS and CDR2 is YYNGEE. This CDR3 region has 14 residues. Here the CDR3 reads CASSVAGRDNEQFF. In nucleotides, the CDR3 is TGTGCCAGCAGCGTAGCGGGGAGGGACAATGAGCAGTTCTTC.

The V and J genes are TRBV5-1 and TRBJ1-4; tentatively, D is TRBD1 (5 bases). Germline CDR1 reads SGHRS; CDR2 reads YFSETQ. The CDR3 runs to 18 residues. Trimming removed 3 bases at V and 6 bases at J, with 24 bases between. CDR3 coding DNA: TGCGCCAGCAGCTCCCCCCAAGGGGTCCTCAGAGGGGATGAAAAACTGTTTTTT. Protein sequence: CASSSPQGVLRGDEKLFF.

The CDR3 reads CASLGTSGIRETQYF. The CDR3 DNA reads TGTGCCAGCTTGGGGACTAGCGGGATCCGGGAGACCCAGTACTTC. The gene calls are TRBV2 and TRBJ2-5; 13 positions agree with TRBD2. This CDR3 contains 15 residues. Trimming cost V 8 bases and J 5 bases; bases outside gene matches: 8. The germline V gene has CDR1 SNHLY and CDR2 FYNNEI.

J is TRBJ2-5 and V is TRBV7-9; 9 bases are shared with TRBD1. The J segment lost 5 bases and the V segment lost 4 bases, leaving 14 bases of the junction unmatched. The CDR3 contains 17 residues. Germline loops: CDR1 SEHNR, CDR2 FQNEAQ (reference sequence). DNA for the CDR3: TGTGCCAGCAGCTCTTTCGAGGGGACAGGGATGAGGGAGACCCAGTACTTC. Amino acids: CASSSFEGTGMRETQYF.

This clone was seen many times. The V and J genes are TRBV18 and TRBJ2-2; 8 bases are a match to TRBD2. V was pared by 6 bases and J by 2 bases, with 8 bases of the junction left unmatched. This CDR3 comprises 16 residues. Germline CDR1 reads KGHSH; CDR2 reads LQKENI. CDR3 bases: TGTGCCAGCTCCCCGACTAGCGCCTCTAACACCGGGGAGCTGTTTTTT. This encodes CASSPTSASNTGELFF.

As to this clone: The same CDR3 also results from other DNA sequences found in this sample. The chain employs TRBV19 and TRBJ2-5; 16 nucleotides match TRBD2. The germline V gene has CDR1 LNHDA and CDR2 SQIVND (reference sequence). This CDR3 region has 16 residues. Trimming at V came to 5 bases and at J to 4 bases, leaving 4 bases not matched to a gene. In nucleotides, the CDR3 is TGTGCCAGTAGTCCCGGGACTAGCGGGAGGGGAGAGACCCAGTACTTC. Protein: CASSPGTSGRGETQYF. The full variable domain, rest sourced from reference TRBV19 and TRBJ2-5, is DGGITQSPKYLFRKEGQNVTLSCEQNLNHDAMYWYRQDPGQGLRLIYYSQIVNDFQKGDIAEGYSVSREKKESFPLTVTSAQKNPTAFYLCASSPGTSGRGETQYFGPGTRLLVL.

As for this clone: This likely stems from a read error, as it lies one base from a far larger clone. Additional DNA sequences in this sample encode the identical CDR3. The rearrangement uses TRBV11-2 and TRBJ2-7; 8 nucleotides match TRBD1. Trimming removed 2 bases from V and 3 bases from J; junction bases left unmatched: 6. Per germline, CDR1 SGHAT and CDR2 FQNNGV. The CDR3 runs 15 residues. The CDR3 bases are TGTGCCAGCAGCTTAATCGACAGGGGAGTCTACGAGCAGTACTTC. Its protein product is CASSLIDRGVYEQYF.